Each of the 22 T cell receptor beta chains below was sequenced from the same sample in a study of blood T cell repertoires in COVID-19. Sequencing was performed with immunoSEQ multiplex PCR; in TCRdb, only in-frame clones are kept and a portion is missing. The data show about 210,000 clones, almost 90% seen once. Sample: peripheral blood. The receptor set was obtained from a man aged 18 to 29 with active or convalescent COVID-19.

The chain links TRBV21-1 to TRBJ1-6; TRBD1, the table's D call, lacks a check against the DNA. TRBV21-1 is listed as a pseudogene. The CDR3 consists of 14 residues. The CDR3 reads CASTMTGRDSPLHF. In DNA, the CDR3 is TGTGCCAGCACCATGACAGGGCGAGATTCGCCCCTCCACTTT.

This chain joins TRBV9 and TRBJ2-1, with a possible D match to TRBD2 (6 bases). V dropped 6 bases and J dropped 6 bases, with 16 bases sitting between them. CDR3 length: 14 residues. Germline lookup yields CDR1 SGDLS and CDR2 YYNGEE. The CDR3 reads CASTGEVFTNEQFF. The CDR3 bases are TGTGCCAGCACCGGGGAGGTCTTCACCAATGAGCAGTTCTTC.

The chain joins TRBV7-3 to TRBJ1-3; a weak D match, TRBD1 (6 bases). Germline V CDR1 and CDR2: SGHTA, FQGTGA. The CDR3 runs 19 residues. The V gene lost 5 bases and the J gene lost 0 bases, with 23 bases spanning the gap. For the CDR3, the DNA is TGTGCCAGCAGCCAGAGGGGATTAGGGACACTTAGCTCTGGAAACACCATATATTTT. Translating gives CASSQRGLGTLSSGNTIYF. The full variable domain, rest sourced from reference TRBV7-3 and TRBJ1-3, is GAGVSQTPSNKVTEKGKYVELRCDPISGHTALYWYRQSLGQGPEFLIYFQGTGAADDSGLPNDRFFAVRPEGSVSTLKIQRTERGDSAVYLCASSQRGLGTLSSGNTIYFGEGSWLTVV.

The chain couples TRBV18 to TRBJ1-3; D gene ambiguous. CDR3 length: 15 amino acids. The germline gives CDR1 KGHSH, CDR2 LQKENI. The V gene lost 1 base and the J gene lost 1 base, with 8 bases spanning the gap. As DNA, the CDR3 is TGTGCCAGCTCACCACTAGAGGTTTCTGGAAACACCATATATTTT. Protein sequence: CASSPLEVSGNTIYF.

J is TRBJ2-4 and V is TRBV5-8; D is undetermined. The CDR3 is 14 amino acids. V gave up 3 bases and J gave up 9 bases, with 16 bases separating them. Germline V gene sequence: CDR1 SGHTS, CDR2 YDEGEE. CDR3 sequence reads: CASSSGLRSVIQYF. CDR3 nucleotide sequence: TGTGCCAGCAGCTCCGGTCTGAGGTCGGTCATTCAGTACTTC. The entire variable domain, with the rest obtained from reference TRBV5-8 and TRBJ2-4, is as follows: EAGVTQSPTHLIKTRGQQATLRCSPISGHTSVYWYQQALGLGLQFLLWYDEGEERNRGNFPPRFSGRQFPNYSSELNVNALELEDSALYLCASSSGLRSVIQYFGAGTRLSVL.

The chain combines TRBV27 with TRBJ1-4; the D is unclear. CDR3 size: 15 residues. Trimming took off 4 bases at V and 5 bases at J, with 14 bases between the two ends. Germline V gene sequence: CDR1 MNHEY, CDR2 SMNVEV (reference sequence). The CDR3 protein is CASSSSTTLNEKLFF. CDR3 nucleotide sequence: TGTGCCAGCAGTTCTAGTACAACCCTGAATGAAAAACTGTTTTTT.

CDR3 residues: CAWTAPGQGFNSPLHF. CDR3 DNA: TGTGCCTGGACCGCCCCGGGACAGGGGTTTAATTCACCCCTCCACTTT. The chain is built from TRBV30 and TRBJ1-6; 10 nucleotides match TRBD1. The CDR3 is made up of 16 amino acids. The trim removed 4 bases at V and 6 bases at J, leaving 9 bases unmatched. CDR1 and CDR2 from the germline V gene are GTSNPN and SVGIG (reference sequence).

This chain uses TRBV6-5 with TRBJ1-2, with 7 bases that match TRBD1. Germline-derived CDR1 and CDR2 are MNHEY and SVGAGI. This CDR3 spans 15 amino acids. Losses at the gene ends were 6 bases for V and 7 bases for J; bases not matched to a gene: 14. CDR3 DNA sequence: TGTGCCAGCAGGCCGACAGGGAACTTGTTCGGTGGCTACACCTTC. It specifies CASRPTGNLFGGYTF.

The rearrangement uses TRBV6-2 or TRBV6-3 and TRBJ1-5; tentatively, D is TRBD1 (5 bases). V gave up 8 bases and J gave up 0 bases, with 17 bases separating them. The CDR3 runs 16 residues. CDR1 and CDR2 from the germline V gene are MNHEY and SVGEGT. CDR3 bases: TGTGCCAGCGGCCCCAAGGGGCAGAATAGCAATCAGCCCCAGCATTTT. The encoded protein is CASGPKGQNSNQPQHF.

The chain joins TRBV7-2 to TRBJ2-5; TRBD1 aligns across 7 bases. Germline-derived CDR1 and CDR2 are SGHTA and FQGNSA. Trimming at V came to 5 bases and at J to 2 bases, leaving 2 bases not matched to a gene. This CDR3 region has 13 residues. CDR3 in amino acids: CASSGGQQETQYF. CDR3 DNA: TGTGCCAGCAGCGGGGGACAGCAAGAGACCCAGTACTTC.

J is TRBJ2-1 and V is TRBV10-2; 11 bases line up with TRBD2. V shed 6 bases and J 5 bases; nucleotides not matched to a gene: 6. CDR1 and CDR2 from the germline V gene are WSHSY and SAAADI. The CDR3 is 15 residues long. CDR3: CASSQLAGDNNEQFF. CDR3 sequence (DNA): TGCGCCAGCAGCCAACTAGCGGGAGATAACAATGAGCAGTTCTTC.

This rearrangement joins TRBV6-5 to TRBJ1-5; D gene uncertain. This CDR3 region has 15 residues. Germline assignment: CDR1 MNHEY and CDR2 SVGAGI. V lost 0 bases to trimming and J lost 4 bases, with 10 bases between them. CDR3 DNA sequence: TGTGCCAGCAGTTACTCCGGACGGACTAATCAGCCCCAGCATTTT. Translating it yields CASSYSGRTNQPQHF.

This clone has only a few counts. The gene calls are TRBV7-3 and TRBJ1-6, with D unclear. CDR3 length: 13 amino acids. Trimming removed 4 bases at V and 8 bases at J, with 9 bases between. CDR1 is SGHTA and CDR2 is FQGTGA in the germline V gene. The CDR3 sequence is CASSSRRDSPLHF. For the CDR3, the DNA is TGTGCCAGCAGCTCCCGGCGGGATTCACCCCTCCACTTT.

The genes are TRBV7-9 and TRBJ2-5; D ambiguous. The CDR3 is 14 residues long. The germline V gene has CDR1 SEHNR and CDR2 FQNEAQ (reference sequence). V was pared by 3 bases and J by 5 bases, with 13 bases between. CDR3 nucleotide sequence: TGTGCCAGCAGCTTTAGTGAGATTCTGGAGACCCAGTACTTC. Its translation is CASSFSEILETQYF.

The CDR3 protein is CASSPGTSGSRNEQFF. The CDR3 nucleotides read TGTGCCAGCTCACCAGGCACTAGCGGGAGTAGGAATGAGCAGTTCTTC. This chain connects TRBV18 to TRBJ2-1, with 11 bases matching TRBD2. The CDR3 has 16 amino acids. The V gene end was trimmed by 2 bases and the J gene end by 7 bases; junction bases not matched to a gene: 7. The germline V gene has CDR1 KGHSH and CDR2 LQKENI.

The chain uses TRBV20-1 and TRBJ2-7; 7 bases fit TRBD2. Per the germline V gene, CDR1 is DFQATT and CDR2 is SNEGSKA (reference sequence). With 3 bases clipped from V and 7 bases from J, the junction kept 15 bases outside the gene matches. CDR3 size: 15 residues. The CDR3 DNA reads as TGCAGTGCTAGTCATCGTACTCGGCGGGAGAATGAGCAGTACTTC. This codes for CSASHRTRRENEQYF.

V usage is TRBV5-1 and J usage is TRBJ2-4; D is perhaps TRBD2 (5 bases). Germline-derived CDR1 and CDR2 are SGHRS and YFSETQ. V lost 3 bases and J lost 0, with 13 bases in between. This CDR3 has 16 amino acids. Here the CDR3 reads CASSSGIPLAKNIQYF. CDR3 coding DNA: TGCGCCAGCAGCTCCGGGATCCCCCTAGCCAAAAACATTCAGTACTTC.

The chain links TRBV11-2 to TRBJ2-7, with 9 bases fitting TRBD1. V shed 4 bases and J 6 bases; nucleotides not matched to a gene: 7. The CDR3 covers 14 residues. The germline gives CDR1 SGHAT, CDR2 FQNNGV. The CDR3 reads CASSSTDRGSEQYF. The CDR3 bases are TGTGCCAGCAGCTCAACGGACAGGGGATCCGAGCAGTACTTC.

V and J are TRBV27 and TRBJ2-1, with 8 bases matching TRBD2. This CDR3 has 18 residues. Germline V gives CDR1 MNHEY, CDR2 SMNVEV (reference sequence). V shed 0 bases and J 8 bases; nucleotides not matched to a gene: 15. CDR3 in amino acids: CASSLSKTSGAGRDEQFF. In DNA form, the CDR3 reads TGTGCCAGCAGTTTATCCAAAACTAGCGGTGCGGGTCGGGATGAGCAGTTCTTC.

V usage is TRBV14 and J usage is TRBJ2-3, with 7 bases lining up with TRBD2. CDR3 length equals 14 residues. Germline CDR1 and CDR2: SGHDN and FVKESK. Germline trimming cut 3 bases from V and 4 bases from J; bases unmatched to any gene: 4. The CDR3 region has the DNA TGTGCCAGCAGCCAGATAGCGGGCCCAGATACGCAGTATTTT. Protein: CASSQIAGPDTQYF. The full variable domain, in which reference TRBV14 and TRBJ2-3 provide the parts outside the CDR3, is EAGVTQFPSHSVIEKGQTVTLRCDPISGHDNLYWYRRVMGKEIKFLLHFVKESKQDESGMPNNRFLAERTGGTYSTLKVQPAELEDSGVYFCASSQIAGPDTQYFGPGTRLTVL.

The chain uses TRBV27 and TRBJ2-1, with 10 bases matching TRBD2. V lost 5 bases to trimming and J lost 7 bases; unmatched junction nucleotides: 14. In germline, CDR1 is MNHEY, CDR2 SMNVEV (reference sequence). The CDR3 extends over 17 amino acids. The chain's CDR3 is CASSPSGLAGVPNEQFF. The CDR3, as DNA: TGTGCCAGCAGTCCCTCCGGGCTAGCGGGAGTCCCGAATGAGCAGTTCTTC.

The chain is built from TRBV4-3 and TRBJ2-1, with unresolved D. Germline V CDR1 and CDR2: LGHNA, YSLEER. The V gene lost 2 bases and the J gene lost 0 bases, with 8 bases spanning the gap. The CDR3 is 15 residues long. CDR3: CASSQLASSYNEQFF. The CDR3 bases are TGCGCCAGCAGCCAACTGGCAAGCTCCTACAATGAGCAGTTCTTC.